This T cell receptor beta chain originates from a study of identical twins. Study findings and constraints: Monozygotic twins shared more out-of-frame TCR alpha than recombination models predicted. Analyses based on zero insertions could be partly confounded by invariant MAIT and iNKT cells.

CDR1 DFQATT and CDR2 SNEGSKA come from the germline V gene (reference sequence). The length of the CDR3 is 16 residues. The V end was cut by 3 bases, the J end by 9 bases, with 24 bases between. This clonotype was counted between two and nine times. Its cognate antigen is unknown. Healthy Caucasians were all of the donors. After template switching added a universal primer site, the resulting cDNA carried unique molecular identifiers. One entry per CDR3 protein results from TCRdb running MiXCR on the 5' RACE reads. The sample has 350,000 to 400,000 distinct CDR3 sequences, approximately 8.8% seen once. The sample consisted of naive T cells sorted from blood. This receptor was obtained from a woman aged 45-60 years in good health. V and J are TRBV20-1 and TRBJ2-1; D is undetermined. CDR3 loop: CSASSSLAAHVGEQFF. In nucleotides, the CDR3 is TGCAGTGCTAGCTCTTCCTTAGCCGCCCATGTTGGTGAGCAGTTCTTC.